This TCR beta chain derives from a study of cytomegalovirus exposure and HLA in healthy donors. On the study more broadly: Of approximately 400 genotyped donors, approximately 84% clustered with self-reported Caucasian donors. General study points: Highest at DRB1 and lowest at HLA-C, TCR association rates differed among HLA loci in a later analysis. In a later analysis, donors in an Asian-associated ancestry cluster reportedly had fewer N-insertions in productive TCRs than the cohort mean.

Donors had nominal health at sampling but likely had unrecorded immune exposures. V was shortened by 7 bases and J by 1 base, with 13 bases between the two germline ends. The CDR3 is 14 residues long. Germline V gene lookup returns CDR1 MNHEY and CDR2 SVGAGI. The PCR employed 60 Vbeta primers together with 13 Jbeta primers. The repertoire was sequenced with immunoSEQ multiplex PCR; TCRdb's copy has only in-frame clones and lacks some. This repertoire shows approximately 170,000 clones, 68% found once; its top ten account for approximately 1.3%. The sample holds a few counts of this clone. The antigen remains unidentified.

This receptor was obtained from a man in his forties or fifties in good health and CMV-seronegative. This chain uses TRBV6-5 with TRBJ1-1, with D perhaps matching TRBD1 (6 bases). The sequencing sample was made of PBMCs. The CDR3 DNA reads as TGTGCCAGCAATTTGAGGGGGAGGAACACTGAAGCTTTCTTT. Translation gives CASNLRGRNTEAFF.